The 28 T cell receptor beta chains below come from one sample, sequenced in a study of identical twins. MiXCR was run by TCRdb on the 5' RACE reads, yielding one entry per CDR3 protein. The repertoire holds over 250,000 distinct CDR3 sequences, with roughly 10% as singletons. These same records also appear under a second study, on yellow fever vaccine responses in identical twins.

The sequenced sample consisted of CD8+ T cells sorted from blood. Every receptor here comes from a woman between 18 and 29 years old in good health.

This clonotype was recorded at least ten times. This chain connects TRBV4-3 to TRBJ2-2; D is perhaps TRBD1 or TRBD2 (5 bases each). The CDR3 consists of 17 residues. Germline V gene sequence: CDR1 LGHNA, CDR2 YSLEER. V was clipped by 0 bases and J by 0 bases, with 11 bases between them. CDR3 sequence: CASSQEPGLANTGELFF. The CDR3 DNA reads TGCGCCAGCAGCCAAGAGCCGGGGCTAGCGAACACCGGGGAGCTGTTTTTT.

The V gene is TRBV29-1, the J gene TRBJ2-1, with D possibly matching TRBD2 (6 bases). The germline V gene has CDR1 SQVTM and CDR2 ANQGSEA. The CDR3 sequence is 16 residues long. In DNA, the CDR3 is TGCTGTGCCCCGAGGACCATATCTAGCGACTACAATGAGCAGTTCTTC. Encoded protein: CCAPRTISSDYNEQFF.

This sequence joins TRBV5-1 and TRBJ2-2; D assignment may be TRBD1 or TRBD2 (5 bases each). The V end lost 1 base, the J end lost 6 bases, and 10 bases lay between the germline ends. The CDR3 is made up of 14 amino acids. The germline CDR1 and CDR2 sequences are SGHRS and YFSETQ. CDR3 nucleotide sequence: TGCGCCAGCAGCTTGACAGGACTCCCCGGGGAGCTGTTTTTT. This translates into CASSLTGLPGELFF.

At least ten counts were recorded for this clonotype. The chain joins TRBV7-9 to TRBJ2-3; 9 nucleotides agree with TRBD1. The V segment lost 6 bases and the J segment 3 bases; nucleotides outside the gene matches: 4. Germline CDR1 SEHNR, CDR2 FQNEAQ (reference sequence). The CDR3 is 14 residues long. The CDR3 spells CASRGQGHTDTQYF. The CDR3 bases are TGTGCCAGCAGAGGACAGGGGCATACAGATACGCAGTATTTT.

There are many counts of this clonotype. The rearrangement joins TRBV10-3 to TRBJ2-1; D unclear. Germline lookup yields CDR1 ENHRY and CDR2 SYGVKD. V was pared by 4 bases and J by 8 bases, with 9 bases between. The CDR3 is made up of 12 amino acids. CDR3 nucleotides: TGTGCCATCAGTGCCGGGTTTGATGAGCAGTTCTTC. This codes for CAISAGFDEQFF.

This clonotype was seen more than once but under ten times. The chain combines TRBV30 with TRBJ2-2; D might be TRBD2 (6 bases). Trimming removed 0 bases at V and 11 bases at J, with 19 bases between. Germline V gene data show CDR1 as GTSNPN and CDR2 as SVGIG (reference sequence). The CDR3 runs to 15 residues. For the CDR3, the DNA is TGTGCCTGGAGTGTAATGGAGGGCCACCTGCGTGAGCTGTTTTTT. It yields the protein CAWSVMEGHLRELFF.

This clonotype was seen a handful of times. The genes are TRBV10-3 and TRBJ2-7; TRBD2 might be the D (5 bases). This CDR3 is built from 14 residues. V lost 2 bases, J lost 3 bases, and 11 bases lay in between. Germline CDR1 reads ENHRY; CDR2 reads SYGVKD. The CDR3 sequence is CAISEMSRGYEQYF. The DNA for the CDR3 is TGTGCCATCAGTGAGATGTCCCGGGGCTACGAGCAGTACTTC.

This clonotype occurred many times. This chain joins TRBV29-1 and TRBJ2-1; 11 bases agree with TRBD2. V was pared by 2 bases and J by 10 bases, with 10 bases of the junction left unmatched. The CDR3 extends over 15 amino acids. CDR1 is SQVTM and CDR2 is ANQGSEA in the germline V gene. CDR3 in DNA: TGCAGCGTTGAACTGACTAGCGGGGTCCATTTCGAGCAGTTCTTC. It translates to CSVELTSGVHFEQFF.

CDR3 in amino acids: CASSQEEWGETQYF. DNA for the CDR3: TGTGCCAGCAGCCAAGAGGAGTGGGGGGAGACCCAGTACTTC. V and J are TRBV4-2 and TRBJ2-5; D may match TRBD1 or TRBD2 (5 bases each). Trimming cost V 0 bases and J 5 bases, with 10 bases left between them. The CDR3 sequence is 14 residues long. The V gene's germline CDR1 is LGHNA and CDR2 YNFKEQ.

This clonotype was counted ten times or more. The rearrangement uses TRBV15 and TRBJ2-7; the match to TRBD1 covers 9 bases. This CDR3 region has 16 residues. With 5 bases clipped from V and 0 bases from J, the junction kept 8 bases outside the gene matches. Germline V gene lookup returns CDR1 LNHNV and CDR2 YYDKDF (reference sequence). The CDR3 DNA reads as TGTGCCACCAGCGGCATCGGGACAGGGTACTCCTACGAGCAGTACTTC. Residues: CATSGIGTGYSYEQYF.

In its sample, this clonotype was seen many times. The chain carries TRBV11-2 and TRBJ2-7, with 9 bases that match TRBD2. CDR1 is SGHAT, CDR2 FQNNGV, per germline. The CDR3 extends over 12 amino acids. J lost 7 bases, V lost 8 bases, and 6 bases had no gene match. The CDR3 sequence: CASAGGRTEQYF. In nucleotides, the CDR3 is TGTGCCAGCGCGGGGGGGAGAACAGAGCAGTACTTC.

This clonotype occurred a few times. This chain links TRBV27 with TRBJ1-1; D not certain. Germline assignment: CDR1 MNHEY and CDR2 SMNVEV (reference sequence). Trimming left V 1 base short and J 1 base short, with 7 bases between. The CDR3 is 14 residues long. DNA of the CDR3: TGTGCCAGCAGTTTATTAGGGAAGAACACTGAAGCTTTCTTT. It translates to CASSLLGKNTEAFF.

Many counts were recorded for this clonotype. The chain joins TRBV29-1 to TRBJ2-1; 12 bases are shared with TRBD2. Germline V gene data show CDR1 as SQVTM and CDR2 as ANQGSEA. This CDR3 contains 16 residues. With V trimmed by 4 bases and J by 1 base, 5 bases remained unmatched. CDR3 loop: CSVVPSGGASYNEQFF. For the CDR3, the DNA is TGCAGCGTTGTCCCTAGCGGGGGGGCGTCCTACAATGAGCAGTTCTTC.

This CDR3 reads CSARDPLDDPTGELFF. The DNA for the CDR3 is TGCAGTGCTAGAGATCCACTGGACGACCCCACCGGGGAGCTGTTTTTT. This chain connects TRBV20-1 to TRBJ2-2; no firm D call. CDR3 size: 16 residues. Trimming pared 0 bases from V and 4 bases from J, leaving 15 bases between. Germline CDR1 reads DFQATT; CDR2 reads SNEGSKA (reference sequence).

This chain links TRBV11-2 with TRBJ2-7, with 12 bases fitting TRBD2. The CDR3 covers 17 residues. Germline V gene lookup returns CDR1 SGHAT and CDR2 FQNNGV. V was pared by 4 bases and J by 0 bases, with 7 bases of the junction left unmatched. CDR3 nucleotides: TGTGCCAGCAGCTCCTCCCTAGCGGGGGGGAGCTCCTACGAGCAGTACTTC. Amino acids: CASSSSLAGGSSYEQYF.

In this sample, this clonotype turned up many times. For the CDR3, the DNA is TGTGCCAGCAGCGTACTAGCGGTGGAGCTAGATACGCAGTATTTT. As protein: CASSVLAVELDTQYF. The chain recombines TRBV9 with TRBJ2-3; 7 nucleotides match TRBD2. The CDR3 is 15 residues long. Germline V gene sequence: CDR1 SGDLS, CDR2 YYNGEE. With V trimmed by 1 base and J by 5 bases, 7 bases remained unmatched.

The gene calls are TRBV7-2 and TRBJ2-5; possible D gene TRBD1, 6 bases. V dropped 0 bases and J dropped 0 bases, with 8 bases sitting between them. In germline, CDR1 is SGHTA, CDR2 FQGNSA. This CDR3 has 15 amino acids. The CDR3 protein is CASSLATGYQETQYF. CDR3 DNA: TGTGCCAGCAGCTTAGCTACAGGGTACCAAGAGACCCAGTACTTC.

The table lists this clonotype with many counts. The chain recombines TRBV6-2 or TRBV6-3 with TRBJ2-7; D possibly corresponds to TRBD1 (6 bases). This CDR3 comprises 15 residues. Looked up from germline, CDR1 is MNHEY and CDR2 is SVGEGT. Trimming removed 8 bases from V and 0 bases from J, with 17 bases in between. CDR3 sequence (DNA): TGTGCCAGCTGTCACATTCGGGACAACTCCTACGAGCAGTACTTC. It is translated as CASCHIRDNSYEQYF.

Many counts were recorded for this clonotype. This chain joins TRBV4-3 and TRBJ2-1; perhaps TRBD2 as D (5 bases). Between the trimmed V and J ends, which lost 0 bases and 9 bases, there was a span of 18 bases. CDR3 length equals 16 residues. The germline V gene encodes CDR1 LGHNA and CDR2 YSLEER. The CDR3 loop is CASSQDVPASLGEQFF. The DNA of the CDR3 is TGCGCCAGCAGCCAAGATGTCCCGGCTAGCTTAGGTGAGCAGTTCTTC.

The chain couples TRBV7-9 to TRBJ2-7; weak D call: TRBD1 (6 bases). The CDR3 has 15 amino acids. Germline CDR1 SEHNR, CDR2 FQNEAQ (reference sequence). Trimming removed 6 bases from V and 2 bases from J, with 17 bases in between. The CDR3, as DNA: TGTGCCAGCAGACTAACAGGGCCTCACACCTACGAGCAGTACTTC. It yields the protein CASRLTGPHTYEQYF.

The chain recombines TRBV6-4 with TRBJ2-2; 8 nucleotides agree with TRBD2. The CDR3 has 15 amino acids. Per germline, CDR1 MRHNA and CDR2 SNTAGT. V lost 7 bases and J lost 3; bases outside the gene matches: 7. The CDR3 loop reads CASKAGTSDTGELFF. The CDR3 region has the DNA TGTGCCAGCAAAGCCGGGACTAGTGACACCGGGGAGCTGTTTTTT.

This clonotype was seen repeatedly, ten times or more. This sequence joins TRBV7-9 and TRBJ2-3; 9 nucleotides line up with TRBD2. V was clipped by 6 bases and J by 2 bases; unmatched bases: 9. In germline, CDR1 is SEHNR, CDR2 FQNEAQ (reference sequence). The CDR3 has 16 residues. The CDR3 sequence: CASRWTSARDTDTQYF. The CDR3 bases are TGTGCCAGCAGGTGGACTAGCGCTCGTGACACAGATACGCAGTATTTT.

The chain employs TRBV7-8 and TRBJ2-7; 9 bases line up with TRBD1. V lost 3 bases and J lost 6; bases outside the gene matches: 6. The CDR3 consists of 14 residues. Per germline, CDR1 SGHVS and CDR2 FQNEAQ. CDR3 sequence (DNA): TGTGCCAGCAGCTTTCCGGGACAGGGTCGCGAGCAGTACTTC. Protein product: CASSFPGQGREQYF.

This clonotype was seen ten or more times. The CDR3 here is CSVVLAGEGTQYF. In nucleotides, the CDR3 is TGCAGCGTTGTGTTAGCGGGAGAGGGTACGCAGTATTTT. The genes are TRBV29-1 and TRBJ2-3, with 9 bases matching TRBD2. CDR1 is SQVTM and CDR2 is ANQGSEA in the germline V gene. The CDR3 contains 13 residues. The ends lost 4 bases at V and 8 bases at J; junction bases unmatched: 7.

This clonotype was observed a few times. The chain uses TRBV9 and TRBJ2-1; D ambiguous. Trimming removed 2 bases at V and 5 bases at J, with 20 bases between. The V gene's germline CDR1 is SGDLS and CDR2 YYNGEE. The length of the CDR3 is 17 residues. In nucleotides, the CDR3 is TGTGCCAGCAGCGTTCCCGACGTAGGAGTAATTGACAATGAGCAGTTCTTC. Encoded protein: CASSVPDVGVIDNEQFF.

This clonotype was detected many times. V gene TRBV27 combines with J gene TRBJ2-7; D assignment may be TRBD1 or TRBD2 (6 bases each). Germline CDR1 MNHEY, CDR2 SMNVEV (reference sequence). Between the trimmed V and J ends, which lost 5 bases and 6 bases, there was a span of 11 bases. This CDR3 spans 12 amino acids. In nucleotides, the CDR3 is TGTGCCAGCAGTCTACAGGGAGGCGAGCAGTACTTC. Amino acid sequence: CASSLQGGEQYF.

This clonotype was seen more than once but under ten times. This chain uses TRBV7-3 with TRBJ2-1; 8 bases agree with TRBD1. V shed 3 bases, J shed 6 bases, and the junction held 4 bases outside the gene matches. The CDR3 spans 14 residues. Per germline, CDR1 SGHTA and CDR2 FQGTGA. CDR3 bases: TGTGCCAGCAGCTTCTCTCAGGGGGCCAATGAGCAGTTCTTC. Residues: CASSFSQGANEQFF.

This clonotype was counted only a few times. This rearrangement joins TRBV5-6 to TRBJ1-5; 7 bases agree with TRBD1. Trimming at V came to 5 bases and at J to 4 bases, leaving 9 bases not matched to a gene. The germline V gene has CDR1 SGHDT and CDR2 YYEEEE. This CDR3 region has 15 residues. The CDR3 DNA sequence: TGTGCCAGCAGAAAAACAGGGGTAACAAATCAGCCCCAGCATTTT. Translated, it gives CASRKTGVTNQPQHF.